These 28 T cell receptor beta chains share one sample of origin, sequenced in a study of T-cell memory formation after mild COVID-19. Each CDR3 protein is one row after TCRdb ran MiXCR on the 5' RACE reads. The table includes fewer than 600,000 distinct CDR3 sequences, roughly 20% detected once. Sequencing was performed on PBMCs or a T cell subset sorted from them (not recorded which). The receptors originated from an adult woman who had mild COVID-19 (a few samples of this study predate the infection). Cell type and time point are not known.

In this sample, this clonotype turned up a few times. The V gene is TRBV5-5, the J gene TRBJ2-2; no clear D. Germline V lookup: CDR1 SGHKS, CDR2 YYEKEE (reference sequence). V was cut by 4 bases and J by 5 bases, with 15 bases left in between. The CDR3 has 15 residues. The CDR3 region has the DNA TGTGCCAGCAGCCCACCATTCGGACCGACCGGGGAGCTGTTTTTT. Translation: CASSPPFGPTGELFF.

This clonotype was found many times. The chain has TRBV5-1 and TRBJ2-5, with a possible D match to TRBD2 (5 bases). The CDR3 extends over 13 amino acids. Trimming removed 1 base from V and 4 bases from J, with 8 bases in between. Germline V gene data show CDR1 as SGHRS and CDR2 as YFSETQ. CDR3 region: CASSLSGGETQYF. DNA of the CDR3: TGCGCCAGCAGCTTGTCCGGAGGAGAGACCCAGTACTTC. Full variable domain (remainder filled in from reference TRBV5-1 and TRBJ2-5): KAGVTQTPRYLIKTRGQQVTLSCSPISGHRSVSWYQQTPGQGLQFLFEYFSETQRNKGNFPGRFSGRQFSNSRSEMNVSTLELGDSALYLCASSLSGGETQYFGPGTRLLVL.

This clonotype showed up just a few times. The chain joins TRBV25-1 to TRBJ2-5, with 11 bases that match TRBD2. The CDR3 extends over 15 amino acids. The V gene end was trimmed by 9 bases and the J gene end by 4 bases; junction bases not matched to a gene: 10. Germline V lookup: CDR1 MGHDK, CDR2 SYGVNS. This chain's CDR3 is CASSHSGGARETQYF. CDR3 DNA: TGTGCCAGTTCCCATAGCGGGGGGGCCAGAGAGACCCAGTACTTC.

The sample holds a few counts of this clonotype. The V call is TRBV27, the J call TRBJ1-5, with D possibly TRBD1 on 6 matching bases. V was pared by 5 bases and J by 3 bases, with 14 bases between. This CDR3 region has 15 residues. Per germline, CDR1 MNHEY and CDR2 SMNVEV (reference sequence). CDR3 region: CASSPRTVNNQPQHF. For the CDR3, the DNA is TGTGCCAGCAGTCCCCGGACAGTTAACAATCAGCCCCAGCATTTT.

The CDR3 reads CASSPGGPYYEQYF. CDR3 in DNA: TGTGCCAGCTCACCAGGGGGGCCTTACTACGAGCAGTACTTC. The V and J genes are TRBV18 and TRBJ2-7; D could derive from TRBD1 or TRBD2 (6 bases each). The CDR3 is 14 amino acids. Germline V gene sequence: CDR1 KGHSH, CDR2 LQKENI. With 2 bases removed from V and 3 bases from J, the gap between germline ends came to 11 bases.

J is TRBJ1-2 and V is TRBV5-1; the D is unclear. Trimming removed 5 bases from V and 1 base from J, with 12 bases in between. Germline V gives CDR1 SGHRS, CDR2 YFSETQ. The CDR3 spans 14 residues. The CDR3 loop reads CASRPPQSNYGYTF. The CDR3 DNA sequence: TGCGCCAGCAGGCCCCCCCAGAGTAACTATGGCTACACCTTC.

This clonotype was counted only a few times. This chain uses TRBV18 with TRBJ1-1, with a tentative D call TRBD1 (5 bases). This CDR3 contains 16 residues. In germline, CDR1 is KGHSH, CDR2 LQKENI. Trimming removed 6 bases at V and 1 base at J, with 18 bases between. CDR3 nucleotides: TGTGCCAGCTCCCGCAACGTCCGGGGCGCGAACACTGAAGCTTTCTTT. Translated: CASSRNVRGANTEAFF.

This chain's CDR3 is CATSEGAGSSRYDYGYTF. The CDR3 nucleotides read TGTGCCACCAGTGAGGGAGCAGGGTCATCGCGGTACGACTATGGCTACACCTTC. The gene calls are TRBV24-1 and TRBJ1-2, with a weak D call TRBD1 (5 bases). This CDR3 region has 18 residues. Trimming removed 4 bases at V and 3 bases at J, with 23 bases between. Looked up from germline, CDR1 is KGHDR and CDR2 is SFDVKD.

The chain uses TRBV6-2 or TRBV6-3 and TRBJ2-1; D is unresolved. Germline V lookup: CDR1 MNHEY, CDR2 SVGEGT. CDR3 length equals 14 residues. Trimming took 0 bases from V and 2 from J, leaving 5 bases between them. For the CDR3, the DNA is TGTGCCAGCAGTTACTCGCCGGCCTACAATGAGCAGTTCTTC. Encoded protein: CASSYSPAYNEQFF.

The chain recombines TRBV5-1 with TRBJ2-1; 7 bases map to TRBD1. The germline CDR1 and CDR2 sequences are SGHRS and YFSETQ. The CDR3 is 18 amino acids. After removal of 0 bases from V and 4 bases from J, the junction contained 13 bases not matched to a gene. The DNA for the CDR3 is TGCGCCAGCAGCTTGGGACAGGGTTATTCTAGGGAGTACAATGAGCAGTTCTTC. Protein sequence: CASSLGQGYSREYNEQFF. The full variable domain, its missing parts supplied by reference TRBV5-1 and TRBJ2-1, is KAGVTQTPRYLIKTRGQQVTLSCSPISGHRSVSWYQQTPGQGLQFLFEYFSETQRNKGNFPGRFSGRQFSNSRSEMNVSTLELGDSALYLCASSLGQGYSREYNEQFFGPGTRLTVL.

The CDR3: CASSLLGGNEQYF. CDR3 coding DNA: TGTGCCAGCAGTTTACTAGGAGGAAACGAGCAGTACTTC. V and J are TRBV6-2 or TRBV6-3 and TRBJ2-7; D might be TRBD2 (5 bases). The germline gives CDR1 MNHEY, CDR2 SVGEGT. V was cut by 4 bases and J by 5 bases, with 12 bases left in between. The CDR3 totals 13 residues.

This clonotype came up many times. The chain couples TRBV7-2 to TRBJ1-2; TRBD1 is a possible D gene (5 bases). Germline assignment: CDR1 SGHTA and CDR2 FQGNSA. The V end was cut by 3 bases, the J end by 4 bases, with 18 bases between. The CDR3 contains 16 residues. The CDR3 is CASSFRQGAISYGYTF. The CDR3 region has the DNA TGTGCCAGCAGCTTCCGGCAGGGCGCGATTAGCTATGGCTACACCTTC.

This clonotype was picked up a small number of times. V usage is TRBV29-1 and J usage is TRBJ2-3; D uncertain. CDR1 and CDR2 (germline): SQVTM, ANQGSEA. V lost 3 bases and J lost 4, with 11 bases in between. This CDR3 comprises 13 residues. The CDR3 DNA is TGCAGCGTTGAGAAGGCCCGGGCAGATACGCAGTATTTT. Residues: CSVEKARADTQYF.

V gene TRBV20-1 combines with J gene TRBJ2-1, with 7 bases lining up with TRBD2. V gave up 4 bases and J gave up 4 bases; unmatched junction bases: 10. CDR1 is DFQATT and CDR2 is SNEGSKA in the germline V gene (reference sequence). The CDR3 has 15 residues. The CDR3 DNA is TGCAGTGCTAAGCGGGGCGCCATCCCATACAATGAGCAGTTCTTC. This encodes CSAKRGAIPYNEQFF.

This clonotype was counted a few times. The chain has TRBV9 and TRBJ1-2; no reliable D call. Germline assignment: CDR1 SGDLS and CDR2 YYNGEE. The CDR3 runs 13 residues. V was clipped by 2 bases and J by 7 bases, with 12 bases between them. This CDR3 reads CASSVNRAGGYTF. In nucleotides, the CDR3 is TGTGCCAGCAGCGTGAACCGGGCGGGTGGCTACACCTTC.

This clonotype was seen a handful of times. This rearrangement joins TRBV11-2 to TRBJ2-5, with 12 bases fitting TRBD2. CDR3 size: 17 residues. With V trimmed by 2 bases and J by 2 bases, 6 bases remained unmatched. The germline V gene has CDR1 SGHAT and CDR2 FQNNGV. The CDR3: CASSLSLAGGEQETQYF. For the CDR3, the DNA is TGTGCCAGCAGCTTATCCCTAGCGGGAGGGGAACAAGAGACCCAGTACTTC. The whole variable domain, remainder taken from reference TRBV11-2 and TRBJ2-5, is EAGVAQSPRYKIIEKRQSVAFWCNPISGHATLYWYQQILGQGPKLLIQFQNNGVVDDSQLPKDRFSAERLKGVDSTLKIQPAKLEDSAVYLCASSLSLAGGEQETQYFGPGTRLLVL.

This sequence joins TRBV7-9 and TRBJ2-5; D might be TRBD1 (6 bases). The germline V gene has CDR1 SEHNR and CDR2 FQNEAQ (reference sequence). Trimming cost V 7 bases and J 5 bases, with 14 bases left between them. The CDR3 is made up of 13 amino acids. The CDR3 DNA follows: TGTGCCAGCACCCTGGGGGCAGAGGAGACCCAGTACTTC. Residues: CASTLGAEETQYF.

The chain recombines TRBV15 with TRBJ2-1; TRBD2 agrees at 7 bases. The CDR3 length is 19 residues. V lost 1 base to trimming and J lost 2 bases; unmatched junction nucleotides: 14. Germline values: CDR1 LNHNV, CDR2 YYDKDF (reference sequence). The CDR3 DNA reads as TGTGCCACCAGCAGAGGATCCGGGTGGCGCGGGAGCGCCTACAATGAGCAGTTCTTC. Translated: CATSRGSGWRGSAYNEQFF. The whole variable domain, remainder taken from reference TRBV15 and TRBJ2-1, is DAMVIQNPRYQVTQFGKPVTLSCSQTLNHNVMYWYQQKSSQAPKLLFHYYDKDFNNEADTPDNFQSRRPNTSFCFLDIRSPGLGDTAMYLCATSRGSGWRGSAYNEQFFGPGTRLTVL.

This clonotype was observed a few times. CDR3 in DNA: TGCGCCAGCAGCGACCGGACAGGGCTAATGGAGACCCAGTACTTC. This encodes CASSDRTGLMETQYF. V and J are TRBV5-1 and TRBJ2-5, with 8 bases that match TRBD1. Trimming at V came to 4 bases and at J to 5 bases, leaving 10 bases not matched to a gene. The CDR3 is 15 amino acids. The germline V gene has CDR1 SGHRS and CDR2 YFSETQ.

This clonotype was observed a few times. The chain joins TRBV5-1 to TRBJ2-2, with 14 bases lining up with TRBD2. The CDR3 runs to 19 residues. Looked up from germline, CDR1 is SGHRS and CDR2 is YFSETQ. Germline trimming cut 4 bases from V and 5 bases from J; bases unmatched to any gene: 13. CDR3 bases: TGCGCCAGCAGCCGGGGCGGGACTAGCGGGAGCGAGAGGACCGGGGAGCTGTTTTTT. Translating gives CASSRGGTSGSERTGELFF.

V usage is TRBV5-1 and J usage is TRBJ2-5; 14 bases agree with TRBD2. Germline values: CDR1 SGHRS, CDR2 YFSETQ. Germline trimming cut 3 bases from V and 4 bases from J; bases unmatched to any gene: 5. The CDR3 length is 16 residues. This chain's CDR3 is CASSWEGLAGAETQYF. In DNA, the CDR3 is TGCGCCAGCAGCTGGGAGGGACTAGCGGGAGCAGAGACCCAGTACTTC.

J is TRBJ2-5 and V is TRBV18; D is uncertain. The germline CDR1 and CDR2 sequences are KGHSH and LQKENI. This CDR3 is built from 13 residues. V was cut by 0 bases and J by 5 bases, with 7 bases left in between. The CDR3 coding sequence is TGTGCCAGCTCACCACCGGCCGGGGAGACCCAGTACTTC. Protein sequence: CASSPPAGETQYF.

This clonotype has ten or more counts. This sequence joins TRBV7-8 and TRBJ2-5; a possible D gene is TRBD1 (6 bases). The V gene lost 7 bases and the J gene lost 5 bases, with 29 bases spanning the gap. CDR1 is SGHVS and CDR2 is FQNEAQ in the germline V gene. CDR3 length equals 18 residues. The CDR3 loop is CASIHPLVRGRVGETQYF. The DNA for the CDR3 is TGTGCCAGCATCCATCCTCTTGTCAGGGGAAGAGTGGGGGAGACCCAGTACTTC.

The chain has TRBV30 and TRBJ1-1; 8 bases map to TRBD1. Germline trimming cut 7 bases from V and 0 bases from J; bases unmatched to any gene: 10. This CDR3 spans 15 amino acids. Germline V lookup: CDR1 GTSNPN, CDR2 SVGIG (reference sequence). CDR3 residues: CAFQDRALMNTEAFF. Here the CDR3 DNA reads TGTGCCTTCCAGGACAGGGCGCTCATGAACACTGAAGCTTTCTTT.

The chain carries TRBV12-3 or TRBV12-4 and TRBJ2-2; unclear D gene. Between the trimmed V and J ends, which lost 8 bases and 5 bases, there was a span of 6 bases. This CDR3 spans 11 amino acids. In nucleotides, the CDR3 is TGTGCCAGCTTATTGACCGGGGAGCTGTTTTTT. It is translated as CASLLTGELFF.

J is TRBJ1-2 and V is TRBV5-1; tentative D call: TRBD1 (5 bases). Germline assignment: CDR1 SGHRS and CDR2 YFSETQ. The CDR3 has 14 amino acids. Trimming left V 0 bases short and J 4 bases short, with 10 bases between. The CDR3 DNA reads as TGCGCCAGCAGCTTGGAAGGGGTGGCCTATGGCTACACCTTC. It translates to CASSLEGVAYGYTF.

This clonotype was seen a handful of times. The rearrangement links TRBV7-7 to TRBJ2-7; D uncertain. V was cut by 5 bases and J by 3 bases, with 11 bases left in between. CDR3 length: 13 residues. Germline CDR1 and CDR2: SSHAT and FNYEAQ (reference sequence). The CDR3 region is CASSLGPNYEQYF. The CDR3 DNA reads TGTGCCAGCAGCCTTGGACCCAACTACGAGCAGTACTTC.

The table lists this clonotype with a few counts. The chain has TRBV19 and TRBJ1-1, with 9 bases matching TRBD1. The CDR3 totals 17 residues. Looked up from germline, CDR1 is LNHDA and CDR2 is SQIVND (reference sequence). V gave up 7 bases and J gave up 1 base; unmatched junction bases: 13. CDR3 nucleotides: TGTGCCAGTAAAAAAGGGGGACAGGGAGCGGCGAACACTGAAGCTTTCTTT. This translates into CASKKGGQGAANTEAFF.